What follows are 24 T cell receptor beta chains derived from one specimen sequenced in a study of control samples from healthy donors and cancer patients. Libraries were prepared by immunoSEQ multiplex PCR; TCRdb keeps only in-frame clonotypes and omits some of them. The top ten hold roughly 1.5% of the sample, which has roughly 200,000 clones, 85% to 95% seen once. The sample consisted of blood. The source is a man between 18 and 29 years old in good health.

The chain combines TRBV5-1 with TRBJ2-1; D is uncertain. This CDR3 spans 14 amino acids. The germline CDR1 and CDR2 sequences are SGHRS and YFSETQ. V lost 4 bases and J lost 5, with 13 bases in between. The DNA for the CDR3 is TGCGCCAGCAGCGCAGGTTCTCAAAACAATGAGCAGTTCTTC. Its translation is CASSAGSQNNEQFF. The variable domain in full, completed from reference TRBV5-1 and TRBJ2-1, reads KAGVTQTPRYLIKTRGQQVTLSCSPISGHRSVSWYQQTPGQGLQFLFEYFSETQRNKGNFPGRFSGRQFSNSRSEMNVSTLELGDSALYLCASSAGSQNNEQFFGPGTRLTVL.

This clone was seen more than once but under ten times. The CDR3 bases are TGTGCCAGCAGTTACCGGACTAGCAGGATCACAGATACGCAGTATTTT. Amino acids: CASSYRTSRITDTQYF. The chain combines TRBV6-2 or TRBV6-3 with TRBJ2-3; 8 bases are a match to TRBD2. The CDR3 extends over 16 amino acids. V shed 2 bases, J shed 2 bases, and the junction held 6 bases outside the gene matches. The germline CDR1 and CDR2 sequences are MNHEY and SVGEGT.

The chain uses TRBV7-8 and TRBJ2-1, with D perhaps being TRBD1 or TRBD2 (5 bases each). CDR1 and CDR2 from the germline V gene are SGHVS and FQNEAQ. V was pared by 2 bases and J by 8 bases, with 13 bases between. This CDR3 region has 14 residues. The CDR3 loop is CASSLSRGDHEQFF. DNA of the CDR3: TGTGCCAGCAGCTTATCTAGAGGGGACCATGAGCAGTTCTTC.

This clone was recorded only once. The chain recombines TRBV27 with TRBJ1-6; no firm D call. The germline V gene encodes CDR1 MNHEY and CDR2 SMNVEV (reference sequence). The CDR3 totals 16 residues. Trimming pared 2 bases from V and 0 bases from J, leaving 8 bases between. The chain's CDR3 is CASSLISSSYNSPLHF. CDR3 in DNA: TGTGCCAGCAGTTTAATCAGCAGCTCCTATAATTCACCCCTCCACTTT.

This rearrangement joins TRBV7-3 to TRBJ2-1; 9 bases align to TRBD2. The CDR3 is made up of 15 amino acids. Germline trimming cut 3 bases from V and 7 bases from J; bases unmatched to any gene: 7. CDR1 and CDR2 from the germline V gene are SGHTA and FQGTGA. The CDR3 loop reads CASSFSGGRLNEQFF. The CDR3 region has the DNA TGTGCCAGCAGCTTCAGCGGGGGGCGACTTAATGAGCAGTTCTTC. Drawing the rest from reference TRBV7-3 and TRBJ2-1, the complete variable domain is GAGVSQTPSNKVTEKGKYVELRCDPISGHTALYWYRQSLGQGPEFLIYFQGTGAADDSGLPNDRFFAVRPEGSVSTLKIQRTERGDSAVYLCASSFSGGRLNEQFFGPGTRLTVL.

The chain recombines TRBV5-6 with TRBJ2-5; 9 nucleotides align to TRBD1. This CDR3 region has 13 residues. The V and J ends lost 5 bases and 4 bases, in that order; junction bases with no gene match: 3. Germline V gene sequence: CDR1 SGHDT, CDR2 YYEEEE. In DNA form, the CDR3 reads TGTGCCAGCAGAGCGACAGGGGGAGAGACCCAGTACTTC. Protein: CASRATGGETQYF.

This chain connects TRBV6-4 to TRBJ2-2, with D hard to call. This CDR3 comprises 14 residues. The germline CDR1 and CDR2 sequences are MRHNA and SNTAGT. With 0 bases removed from V and 8 bases from J, the gap between germline ends came to 10 bases. CDR3 in amino acids: CASSDSIGSGELFF. CDR3 in DNA: TGTGCCAGCAGTGACTCGATTGGAAGTGGGGAGCTGTTTTTT.

This chain connects TRBV5-1 to TRBJ1-6; 10 bases line up with TRBD1. J gave up 7 bases and V 5 bases, and 3 bases lay outside the gene matches. The CDR3 runs to 14 residues. The V gene's germline CDR1 is SGHRS and CDR2 YFSETQ. The CDR3 reads CASRGTGANSPLHF. The CDR3 nucleotides read TGCGCCAGCAGGGGGACAGGGGCAAATTCACCCCTCCACTTT.

In nucleotides, the CDR3 is TGTGCCAGCAGCCAAGAGGCGATCAAGACTGAAGCTTTCTTT. Its translation is CASSQEAIKTEAFF. The chain combines TRBV3-1 (or the pseudogene TRBV3-2) with TRBJ1-1; D is ambiguous. Trimming cost V 0 bases and J 5 bases, with 10 bases left between them. CDR1 is LGHDT and CDR2 is YNNKEL in the germline V gene (reference sequence). The CDR3 length is 14 residues.

V is TRBV2 and J is TRBJ2-7; D is ambiguous. Germline V gene lookup returns CDR1 SNHLY and CDR2 FYNNEI. There are 11 residues in the CDR3. V gave up 5 bases and J gave up 3 bases, with 5 bases separating them. The CDR3 sequence: CASSQYYEQYF. As DNA, the CDR3 is TGTGCCAGCAGTCAATACTACGAGCAGTACTTC.

The gene calls are TRBV10-3 and TRBJ1-6; D ambiguous. CDR3 length: 13 residues. The V and J ends lost 6 bases and 5 bases respectively, with 8 bases between them. Germline V CDR1 and CDR2: ENHRY, SYGVKD. CDR3 nucleotides: TGTGCCATCAGGCCAGCCAATAATTCACCCCTCCACTTT. Translation: CAIRPANNSPLHF.

The rearrangement joins TRBV28 to TRBJ1-1; 7 bases fit TRBD1. CDR1 and CDR2 from the germline V gene are MDHEN and SYDVKM. The CDR3 sequence is 14 residues long. With V trimmed by 5 bases and J by 6 bases, 9 bases remained unmatched. CDR3 DNA: TGTGCCAGCAGTGGCAGGGGGACTAGCTCTGAAGCTTTCTTT. Translated: CASSGRGTSSEAFF.

The chain employs TRBV4-1 and TRBJ2-7; 9 bases fit TRBD1. The germline CDR1 and CDR2 sequences are MGHRA and YSYEKL. The trim removed 3 bases at V and 8 bases at J, leaving 11 bases unmatched. The CDR3 sequence is 15 residues long. The CDR3 loop reads CASSQSRDRDLKQYF. The CDR3 nucleotides are TGCGCCAGCAGCCAGTCCCGGGACAGGGACCTCAAGCAGTACTTC.

This clone came up once. The CDR3 protein is CASSAAGDLNSPLHF. For the CDR3, the DNA is TGTGCCAGCAGTGCCGCGGGGGACCTTAATTCACCCCTCCACTTT. This chain uses TRBV25-1 with TRBJ1-6; D may be TRBD1 (5 bases). This CDR3 contains 15 residues. Germline V lookup: CDR1 MGHDK, CDR2 SYGVNS. V was pared by 4 bases and J by 6 bases, with 13 bases between.

The rearrangement joins TRBV6-4 to TRBJ2-7, with TRBD2 identical over 7 bases. Trimming cost V 8 bases and J 2 bases; bases outside gene matches: 15. Germline V gene lookup returns CDR1 MRHNA and CDR2 SNTAGT. This CDR3 is 16 amino acids long. The DNA of the CDR3 is TGTGCCAGCTATCAAGATTTGTCGGGGGGTACCTACGAGCAGTACTTC. Its protein is CASYQDLSGGTYEQYF.

This clone was observed a single time. The sample carries other DNA sequences with the same CDR3. J is TRBJ1-5 and V is TRBV12-3 or TRBV12-4; D uncertain. V was cut by 1 base and J by 1 base, with 2 bases left in between. The CDR3 is made up of 13 amino acids. The CDR3, as DNA: TGTGCCAGCAGTTTAGGAAGCAATCAGCCCCAGCATTTT. Translation: CASSLGSNQPQHF.

This clone was detected a few times. V is TRBV18 and J is TRBJ1-5, with unresolved D. Trimming left V 2 bases short and J 5 bases short, with 4 bases between. Germline V gives CDR1 KGHSH, CDR2 LQKENI. The length of the CDR3 is 12 residues. The CDR3 loop is CASSPGDQPQHF. CDR3 coding DNA: TGTGCCAGCTCACCAGGTGATCAGCCCCAGCATTTT.

V usage is TRBV2 and J usage is TRBJ1-1; TRBD1 might be the D (5 bases). Per the germline V gene, CDR1 is SNHLY and CDR2 is FYNNEI. CDR3 length equals 13 residues. Trimming pared 3 bases from V and 9 bases from J, leaving 14 bases between. The CDR3: CASSDIPGMKAFF. For the CDR3, the DNA is TGTGCCAGCAGTGATATCCCAGGGATGAAAGCTTTCTTT.

This sequence joins TRBV28 and TRBJ1-6; TRBD1 might be the D (5 bases). This CDR3 region has 16 residues. V lost 6 bases and J 9 bases, leaving 21 bases between the germline ends. Germline V gene sequence: CDR1 MDHEN, CDR2 SYDVKM. The CDR3 DNA follows: TGTGCCAGCAGAGCAACAGGAGGTGGTATGGGTTCACCCCTCCACTTT. Residues: CASRATGGGMGSPLHF.

The CDR3 loop reads CASSRGRLEQFF. The CDR3 DNA follows: TGTGCCAGCAGTCGGGGCCGCCTCGAGCAGTTCTTC. The rearrangement links TRBV27 to TRBJ2-1; perhaps D is TRBD1 or TRBD2 (5 bases each). Trimming shortened V by 5 bases and J by 10 bases, and 12 bases separated the two germline ends. This CDR3 contains 12 residues. CDR1 and CDR2 from the germline V gene are MNHEY and SMNVEV (reference sequence).

V usage is TRBV5-1 and J usage is TRBJ2-5, with 12 bases lining up with TRBD2. With V trimmed by 0 bases and J by 4 bases, 4 bases remained unmatched. The length of the CDR3 is 16 residues. CDR1 is SGHRS and CDR2 is YFSETQ in the germline V gene. In DNA form, the CDR3 reads TGCGCCAGCAGCTTGGCGGCTAGCGGGGGGGCAGAGACCCAGTACTTC. Residues: CASSLAASGGAETQYF.

This chain links TRBV5-5 with TRBJ1-3; the match to TRBD1 covers 9 bases. This CDR3 comprises 15 residues. The germline V gene encodes CDR1 SGHKS and CDR2 YYEKEE (reference sequence). V was clipped by 2 bases and J by 3 bases; unmatched bases: 3. CDR3 region: CASSLQGAGGNTIYF. As DNA, the CDR3 is TGTGCCAGCAGCTTACAGGGGGCAGGTGGAAACACCATATATTTT.

V usage is TRBV5-1 and J usage is TRBJ2-7, with TRBD2 matching 7 bases. CDR3 length: 14 amino acids. The ends lost 4 bases at V and 0 bases at J; junction bases unmatched: 4. Germline CDR1 SGHRS, CDR2 YFSETQ. The CDR3 here is CASSGSGASYEQYF. The CDR3 DNA is TGCGCCAGCAGCGGGAGCGGGGCCTCCTACGAGCAGTACTTC.

V gene TRBV3-1 (or the pseudogene TRBV3-2) combines with J gene TRBJ2-1, with 8 bases aligning to TRBD2. Germline assignment: CDR1 LGHDT and CDR2 YNNKEL (reference sequence). V was pared by 4 bases and J by 0 bases, with 5 bases of the junction left unmatched. The CDR3 runs 16 residues. In DNA, the CDR3 is TGTGCCAGCAGCCCTCGGGAGGGCCGCTCCTACAATGAGCAGTTCTTC. Translating gives CASSPREGRSYNEQFF.